This T cell receptor (beta chain) was captured by sequencing in a study of blood T cell repertoires in COVID-19. The overall study: The analysed material was cDNA or gDNA that came from T cells, B-cell-depleted T cells, or PBMCs.

The data were produced by immunoSEQ multiplex PCR, yet TCRdb's version contains in-frame clones alone and is incomplete. Of about 200,000 clones in the sample, approximately 91% are singletons; the top ten hold 18%. The CDR3 extends over 13 amino acids. Germline CDR1 is SGHNT and CDR2 is YENEEA. Trimming took 1 base from V and 7 from J, leaving 11 bases between them. The source material was peripheral blood. This sequence was found in a man aged 50-59 years with COVID-19, enrolled during active disease. This rearrangement joins TRBV11-3 to TRBJ2-7; D might be TRBD1 (6 bases). CDR3 sequence reads: CASSLGVDREQYF. CDR3 sequence (DNA): TGTGCCAGCAGCTTAGGGGTGGACAGAGAGCAGTACTTC.